This T cell receptor beta chain comes out of a study of blood T cell repertoires in COVID-19. The overall study: Samples taken during acute and convalescent COVID-19 were collected in the United States, Italy and Spain.

Germline V CDR1 and CDR2: MNHNS, SASEGT. After removal of 3 bases from V and 1 base from J, the junction contained 3 bases not matched to a gene. The CDR3 has 15 residues. In the original processing: Estimation of nucleated cell counts relied on the amplification of reference gene primers. Profiled with immunoSEQ multiplex PCR; TCRdb holds only in-frame clones, not every one. The DNA was the basis for D and trimming; V, J and clone size are from that table. The sample has 110,000 or so clones; under 90% are singletons. The sequence derives from an elderly man with acute or convalescent COVID-19. The rearrangement uses TRBV6-1 and TRBJ1-1, with 9 positions matching TRBD1. Sequencing was carried out using peripheral blood. CDR3 amino acids: CASSDLTGGNTEAFF. CDR3 nucleotide sequence: TGTGCCAGCAGTGACCTGACAGGGGGGAACACTGAAGCTTTCTTT.